This passage covers 19 T cell receptor beta chains from one sample sequenced in a study of shared clonotypes between healthy human individuals. The table came from immunoSEQ multiplex PCR; TCRdb's copy has only in-frame clones and leaves some out. Of about 2.4 million clones listed, 93% are singletons. The sequenced material came from naive CD4+ T cells from PBMCs. Subset given: CD45RA+ positively selected. These receptors were taken from a man in his late teens or twenties in good health. Some clones in this sample may be carry-over from other donors' samples.

The chain couples TRBV7-3 to TRBJ2-5; no clear D gene. Per the germline V gene, CDR1 is SGHTA and CDR2 is FQGTGA. The length of the CDR3 is 13 residues. V was cut by 3 bases and J by 2 bases, with 7 bases left in between. The CDR3 is CASSFSGQETQYF. The CDR3 DNA is TGTGCCAGCAGCTTCTCCGGACAAGAGACCCAGTACTTC.

V usage is TRBV7-2 and J usage is TRBJ2-1; D call uncertain. The germline V and J ends were trimmed by 2 bases and 6 bases, with 5 bases remaining between them. CDR1 is SGHTA and CDR2 is FQGNSA in the germline V gene. The CDR3 has 12 amino acids. CDR3 bases: TGTGCCAGCAGCTTATTTGGCAATGAGCAGTTCTTC. It encodes CASSLFGNEQFF.

This clone was counted a single time. This chain connects TRBV4-1 to TRBJ2-1, with D unclear. CDR3 length: 16 amino acids. Trimming left V 1 base short and J 0 bases short, with 10 bases between. Per the germline V gene, CDR1 is MGHRA and CDR2 is YSYEKL. The CDR3: CASSQGYSVSYNEQFF. The CDR3 DNA follows: TGCGCCAGCAGCCAAGGTTATTCAGTCTCCTACAATGAGCAGTTCTTC.

This chain joins TRBV11-3 and TRBJ2-3; D may match TRBD1 or TRBD2 (5 bases each). Germline V lookup: CDR1 SGHNT, CDR2 YENEEA. The length of the CDR3 is 14 residues. Trimming took 3 bases from V and 3 from J, leaving 10 bases between them. CDR3 region: CASSFGGETDTQYF. DNA for the CDR3: TGTGCCAGCAGCTTTGGGGGAGAAACAGATACGCAGTATTTT.

J is TRBJ1-1 and V is TRBV5-1; D may be TRBD1 (6 bases). The CDR3 consists of 14 residues. Trimming took off 4 bases at V and 3 bases at J, with 13 bases between the two ends. Germline values: CDR1 SGHRS, CDR2 YFSETQ. In DNA form, the CDR3 reads TGCGCCAGCAGCGAGGTAGAGGGGGACACTGAAGCTTTCTTT. This encodes CASSEVEGDTEAFF.

The gene calls are TRBV4-1 and TRBJ2-5, with 7 bases lining up with TRBD2. The V segment lost 5 bases and the J segment 5 bases; nucleotides outside the gene matches: 8. The germline V gene encodes CDR1 MGHRA and CDR2 YSYEKL. The length of the CDR3 is 14 residues. The CDR3 sequence: CASSWGRVSETQYF. CDR3 nucleotides: TGCGCCAGCAGCTGGGGGAGGGTGTCCGAGACCCAGTACTTC.

The V and J genes are TRBV7-9 and TRBJ2-1; the match to TRBD2 covers 13 bases. Trimming removed 5 bases from V and 6 bases from J; junction bases left unmatched: 4. The CDR3 spans 15 residues. Per the germline V gene, CDR1 is SEHNR and CDR2 is FQNEAQ (reference sequence). The CDR3 region is CASSPGLAGLNEQFF. In DNA form, the CDR3 reads TGTGCCAGCAGCCCGGGACTAGCGGGACTCAATGAGCAGTTCTTC.

This chain connects TRBV29-1 to TRBJ2-1; perhaps TRBD1 as D (5 bases). Trimming stripped 4 bases from V and 8 bases from J, with 12 bases between. The germline V gene has CDR1 SQVTM and CDR2 ANQGSEA. The CDR3 extends over 12 amino acids. DNA of the CDR3: TGCAGCGTTGGGGTACAGGCCGATGAGCAGTTCTTC. It specifies CSVGVQADEQFF.

The chain uses TRBV12-5 and TRBJ2-7; tentatively, D is TRBD1 or TRBD2 (5 bases each). The CDR3 contains 15 residues. Germline V gene lookup returns CDR1 LGHNT and CDR2 FRNRAP. With 3 bases removed from V and 0 bases from J, the gap between germline ends came to 12 bases. In nucleotides, the CDR3 is TGTGCTAGTGGTTTTGGGGACCCGAGCTCCTACGAGCAGTACTTC. This sequence encodes CASGFGDPSSYEQYF.

The rearrangement joins TRBV19 to TRBJ1-1; D gene ambiguous. The CDR3 has 15 residues. Trimming shortened V by 3 bases and J by 5 bases, and 16 bases separated the two germline ends. In germline, CDR1 is LNHDA, CDR2 SQIVND (reference sequence). CDR3 residues: CASSMRGLRPTEAFF. The CDR3 DNA reads as TGTGCCAGTAGTATGCGGGGATTGCGGCCTACTGAAGCTTTCTTT.

The DNA for the CDR3 is TGTGCCAGCAGCGCCCGGTGGGGGGGAGCGGACGGAAACACCATATATTTT. It is translated as CASSARWGGADGNTIYF. The chain employs TRBV9 and TRBJ1-3; D is possibly TRBD1 (5 bases). V was clipped by 3 bases and J by 4 bases, with 20 bases between them. The CDR3 runs to 17 residues. Germline V gives CDR1 SGDLS, CDR2 YYNGEE.

The rearrangement uses TRBV6-5 and TRBJ1-2; D gene ambiguous. Per germline, CDR1 MNHEY and CDR2 SVGAGI. With 8 bases removed from V and 2 bases from J, the gap between germline ends came to 9 bases. There are 12 residues in the CDR3. CDR3 DNA: TGTGCCAGCCGTTCGGGGAACTATGGCTACACCTTC. Translated: CASRSGNYGYTF.

This clone showed up just once. The chain recombines TRBV6-6 with TRBJ1-1; tentatively, D is TRBD1 (6 bases). V was trimmed by 11 bases and J by 6 bases, leaving 16 bases between them. In germline, CDR1 is MNHNY, CDR2 SVGAGI (reference sequence). CDR3 length equals 12 residues. The CDR3 region has the DNA TGTGCCTCCATCAAGACAGGCTCTGAAGCTTTCTTT. Residues: CASIKTGSEAFF.

The rearrangement links TRBV27 to TRBJ2-3; 7 nucleotides line up with TRBD1. With 8 bases clipped from V and 5 bases from J, the junction kept 7 bases outside the gene matches. This CDR3 comprises 13 residues. Germline CDR1 MNHEY, CDR2 SMNVEV (reference sequence). This CDR3 reads CASLRQGGDTQYF. In DNA, the CDR3 is TGTGCCAGCCTCCGACAGGGTGGAGATACGCAGTATTTT.

This sequence joins TRBV21-1 and TRBJ1-1. TRBV21-1 constitutes a pseudogene. CDR3 length: 15 amino acids. The CDR3 here is CASSNSGGLNTEAFF. For the CDR3, the DNA is TGTGCCAGCAGCAACTCAGGCGGGTTGAACACTGAAGCTTTCTTT.

This clone was picked up one time. The sample holds other DNA sequences that translate to the same CDR3. This sequence joins TRBV28 and TRBJ2-3; the D gene could be TRBD1 or TRBD2 (5 bases each). This CDR3 is 14 amino acids long. Germline V gene data show CDR1 as MDHEN and CDR2 as SYDVKM. V lost 2 bases, J lost 2 bases, and 8 bases lay in between. The CDR3 DNA reads TGTGCCAGCAGTTTACCGGGGCCCACAGATACGCAGTATTTT. Its translation is CASSLPGPTDTQYF.

The chain employs TRBV7-8 and TRBJ2-1; 9 nucleotides line up with TRBD2. Germline lookup yields CDR1 SGHVS and CDR2 FQNEAQ. The V and J ends lost 3 bases and 7 bases, in that order; junction bases with no gene match: 7. The length of the CDR3 is 15 residues. The CDR3 nucleotides are TGTGCCAGCAGCTTCTTAGCGGGAGAATTAAATGAGCAGTTCTTC. This translates into CASSFLAGELNEQFF.

As to this clone: This same CDR3 is encoded by further DNA sequences in the sample. The chain recombines TRBV5-1 with TRBJ2-5, with D perhaps matching TRBD2 (5 bases). Germline CDR1 and CDR2: SGHRS and YFSETQ. The CDR3 is 14 amino acids. V lost 0 bases, J lost 2 bases, and 8 bases lay in between. CDR3 loop: CASSLGRAQETQYF. The CDR3 nucleotides read TGCGCCAGCAGCTTGGGGCGGGCGCAAGAGACCCAGTACTTC.

This clone was detected once. The chain has TRBV27 and TRBJ2-1, with a tentative D call TRBD1 (5 bases). CDR3 length: 16 amino acids. Per the germline V gene, CDR1 is MNHEY and CDR2 is SMNVEV (reference sequence). The ends were cut back, 0 bases at V and 3 bases at J, with 12 bases in the middle. The CDR3 sequence is CASSLSGQGNYNEQFF. CDR3 nucleotides: TGTGCCAGCAGTTTATCGGGGCAGGGAAACTACAATGAGCAGTTCTTC.